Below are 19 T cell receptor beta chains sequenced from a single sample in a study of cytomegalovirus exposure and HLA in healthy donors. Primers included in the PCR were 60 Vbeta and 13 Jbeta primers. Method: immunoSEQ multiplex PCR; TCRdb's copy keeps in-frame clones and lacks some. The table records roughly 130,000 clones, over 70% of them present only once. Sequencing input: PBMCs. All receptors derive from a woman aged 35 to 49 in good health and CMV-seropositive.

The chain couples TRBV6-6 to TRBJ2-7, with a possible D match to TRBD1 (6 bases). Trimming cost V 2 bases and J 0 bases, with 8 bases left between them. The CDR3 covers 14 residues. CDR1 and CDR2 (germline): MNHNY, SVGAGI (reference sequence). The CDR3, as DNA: TGTGCCAGCAGTTACCAGACAGGCTCCTACGAGCAGTACTTC. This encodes CASSYQTGSYEQYF.

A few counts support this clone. The CDR3 DNA reads as TGTGCCAGCAGCCCACCCAGGGAAAACACTGAAGCTTTCTTT. This gives the protein CASSPPRENTEAFF. The chain joins TRBV4-2 to TRBJ1-1, with a possible D match to TRBD1 (5 bases). The germline CDR1 and CDR2 sequences are LGHNA and YNFKEQ. V gave up 4 bases and J gave up 2 bases, with 11 bases separating them. This CDR3 comprises 14 residues.

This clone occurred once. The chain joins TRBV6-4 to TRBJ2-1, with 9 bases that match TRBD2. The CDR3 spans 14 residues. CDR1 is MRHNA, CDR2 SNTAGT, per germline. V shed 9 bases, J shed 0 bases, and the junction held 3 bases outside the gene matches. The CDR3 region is CASSSGGSYNEQFF. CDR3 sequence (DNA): TGTGCCAGTAGTAGCGGGGGCTCCTACAATGAGCAGTTCTTC.

The DNA for the CDR3 is TGTGCCAGCAGTTTCCAAGAGGGGAGGGGCGACGAGCAGTACTTC. It encodes CASSFQEGRGDEQYF. The genes are TRBV28 and TRBJ2-7; 7 nucleotides align to TRBD2. The germline V gene encodes CDR1 MDHEN and CDR2 SYDVKM. This CDR3 region has 15 residues. V was pared by 3 bases and J by 5 bases, with 10 bases of the junction left unmatched. Full variable domain (missing parts from reference TRBV28 and TRBJ2-7): DVKVTQSSRYLVKRTGEKVFLECVQDMDHENMFWYRQDPGLGLRLIYFSYDVKMKEKGDIPEGYSVSREKKERFSLILESASTNQTSMYLCASSFQEGRGDEQYFGPGTRLTVT.

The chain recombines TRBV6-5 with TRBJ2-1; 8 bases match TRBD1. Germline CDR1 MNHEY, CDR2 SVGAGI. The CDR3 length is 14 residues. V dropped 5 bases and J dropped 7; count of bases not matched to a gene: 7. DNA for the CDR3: TGTGCCAGCAGTACCCTAAGACAGGGGAATGAGCAGTTCTTC. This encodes CASSTLRQGNEQFF.

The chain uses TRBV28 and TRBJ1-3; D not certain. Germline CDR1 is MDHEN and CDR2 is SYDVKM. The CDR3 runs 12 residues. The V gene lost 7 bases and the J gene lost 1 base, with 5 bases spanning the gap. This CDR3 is CASTSSGNTIYF. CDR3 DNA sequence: TGTGCCAGCACCAGTTCTGGAAACACCATATATTTT.

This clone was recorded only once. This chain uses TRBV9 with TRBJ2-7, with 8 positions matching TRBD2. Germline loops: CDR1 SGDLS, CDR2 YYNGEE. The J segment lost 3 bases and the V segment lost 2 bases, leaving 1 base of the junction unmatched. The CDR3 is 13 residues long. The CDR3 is CASSVSGNYEQYF. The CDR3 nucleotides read TGTGCCAGCAGCGTTAGCGGGAACTACGAGCAGTACTTC.

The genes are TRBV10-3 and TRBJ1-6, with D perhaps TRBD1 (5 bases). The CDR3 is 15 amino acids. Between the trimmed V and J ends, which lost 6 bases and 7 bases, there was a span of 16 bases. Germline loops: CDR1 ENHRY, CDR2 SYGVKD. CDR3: CAIRDRAGDNSPLHF. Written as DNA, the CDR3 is TGTGCCATCAGGGATAGGGCGGGGGACAATTCACCCCTCCACTTT.

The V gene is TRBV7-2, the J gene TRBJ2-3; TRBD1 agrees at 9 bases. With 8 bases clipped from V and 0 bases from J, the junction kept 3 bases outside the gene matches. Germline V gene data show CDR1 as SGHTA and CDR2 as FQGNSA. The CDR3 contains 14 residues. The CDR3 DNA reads TGTGCCAGCCGGGACAGGGAGAGCACAGATACGCAGTATTTT. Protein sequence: CASRDRESTDTQYF.

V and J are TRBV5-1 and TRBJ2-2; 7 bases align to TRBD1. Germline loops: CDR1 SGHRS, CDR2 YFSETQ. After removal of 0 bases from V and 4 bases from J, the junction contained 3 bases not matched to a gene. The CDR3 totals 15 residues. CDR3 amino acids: CASSLEQGPTGELFF. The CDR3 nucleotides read TGCGCCAGCAGCTTGGAACAGGGGCCCACCGGGGAGCTGTTTTTT.

In DNA form, the CDR3 reads TGTGCCAGCAGCTTGTCGACAGTCAATAACTATGGCTACACCTTC. This gives the protein CASSLSTVNNYGYTF. The chain carries TRBV7-9 and TRBJ1-2; tentatively, D is TRBD1 (5 bases). The CDR3 sequence is 15 residues long. Per the germline V gene, CDR1 is SEHNR and CDR2 is FQNEAQ (reference sequence). The V end lost 3 bases, the J end lost 1 base, and 12 bases lay between the germline ends. The full variable domain, completed using reference TRBV7-9 and TRBJ1-2, is DTGVSQNPRHKITKRGQNVTFRCDPISEHNRLYWYRQTLGQGPEFLTYFQNEAQLEKSRLLSDRFSAERPKGSFSTLEIQRTEQGDSAMYLCASSLSTVNNYGYTFGSGTRLTVV.

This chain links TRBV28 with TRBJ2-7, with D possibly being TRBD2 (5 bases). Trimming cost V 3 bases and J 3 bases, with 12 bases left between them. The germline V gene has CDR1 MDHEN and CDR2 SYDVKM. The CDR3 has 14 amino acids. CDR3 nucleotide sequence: TGTGCCAGCAGTTTCCCGGGAAGGAACTACGAGCAGTACTTC. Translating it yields CASSFPGRNYEQYF.

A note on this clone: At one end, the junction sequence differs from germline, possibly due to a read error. The CDR3 here is CASSLAGLAGVMVF. The CDR3 DNA is TGCGCCAGCAGCTTGGCAGGTCTAGCGGGAGTAATGGTCTTC. V usage is TRBV5-1 and J usage is TRBJ2-1, with 10 bases that match TRBD2. The CDR3 sequence is 14 residues long. Germline CDR1 and CDR2: SGHRS and YFSETQ.

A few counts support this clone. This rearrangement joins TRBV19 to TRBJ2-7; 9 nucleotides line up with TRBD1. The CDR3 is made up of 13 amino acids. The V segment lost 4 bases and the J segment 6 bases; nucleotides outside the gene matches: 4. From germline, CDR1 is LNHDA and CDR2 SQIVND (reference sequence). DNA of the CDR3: TGTGCCAGTAGTACCACAGGGGGCTCCGAGCAGTACTTC. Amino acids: CASSTTGGSEQYF.

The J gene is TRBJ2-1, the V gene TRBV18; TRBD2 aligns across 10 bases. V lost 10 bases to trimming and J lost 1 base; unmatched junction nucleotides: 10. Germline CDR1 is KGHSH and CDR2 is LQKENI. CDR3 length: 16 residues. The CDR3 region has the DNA TGTGCCACGGGACTAGCGCTTGGGAGGTCCTACAATGAGCAGTTCTTC. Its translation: CATGLALGRSYNEQFF.

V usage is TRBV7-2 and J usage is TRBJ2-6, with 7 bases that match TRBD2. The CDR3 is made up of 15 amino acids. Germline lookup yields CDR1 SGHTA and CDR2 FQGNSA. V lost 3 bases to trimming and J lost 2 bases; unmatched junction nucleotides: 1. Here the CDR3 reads CASSFRGAGANVLTF. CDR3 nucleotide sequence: TGTGCCAGCAGCTTCCGGGGGGCTGGGGCCAACGTCCTGACTTTC.

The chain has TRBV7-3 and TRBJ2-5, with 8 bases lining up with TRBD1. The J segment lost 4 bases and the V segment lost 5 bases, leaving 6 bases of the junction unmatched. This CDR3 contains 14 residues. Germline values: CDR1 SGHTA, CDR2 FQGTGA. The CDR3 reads CASSQSGQGETQYF. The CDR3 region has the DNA TGTGCCAGCAGCCAGTCCGGACAGGGAGAGACCCAGTACTTC.

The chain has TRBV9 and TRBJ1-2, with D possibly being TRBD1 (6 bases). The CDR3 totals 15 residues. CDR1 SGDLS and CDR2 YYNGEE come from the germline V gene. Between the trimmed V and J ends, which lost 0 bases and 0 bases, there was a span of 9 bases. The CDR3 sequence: CASSVGSGANYGYTF. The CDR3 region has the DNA TGTGCCAGCAGCGTAGGTTCAGGGGCTAACTATGGCTACACCTTC.

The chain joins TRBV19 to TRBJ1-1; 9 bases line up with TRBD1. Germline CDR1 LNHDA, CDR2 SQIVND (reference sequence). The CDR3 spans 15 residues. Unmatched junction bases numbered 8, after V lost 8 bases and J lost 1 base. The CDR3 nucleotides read TGTGCCAGTCTTATTGGGACAGGGAGGAACACTGAAGCTTTCTTT. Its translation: CASLIGTGRNTEAFF.